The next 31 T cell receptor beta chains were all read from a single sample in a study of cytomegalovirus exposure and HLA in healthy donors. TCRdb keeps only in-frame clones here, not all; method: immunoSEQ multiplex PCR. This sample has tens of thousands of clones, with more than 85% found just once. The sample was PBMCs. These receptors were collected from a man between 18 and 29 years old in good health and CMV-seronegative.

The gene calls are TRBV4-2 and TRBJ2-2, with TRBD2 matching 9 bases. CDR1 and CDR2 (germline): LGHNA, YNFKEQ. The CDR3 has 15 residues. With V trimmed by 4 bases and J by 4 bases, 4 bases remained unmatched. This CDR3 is CASSPSGRITGELFF. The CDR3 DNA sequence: TGTGCCAGCAGCCCGAGCGGGAGGATCACCGGGGAGCTGTTTTTT.

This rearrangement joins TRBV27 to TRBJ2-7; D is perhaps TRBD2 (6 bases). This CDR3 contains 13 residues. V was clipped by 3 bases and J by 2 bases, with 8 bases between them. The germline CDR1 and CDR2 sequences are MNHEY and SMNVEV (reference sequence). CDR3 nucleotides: TGTGCCAGCAGTTTGGGGGGTCCCTACGAGCAGTACTTC. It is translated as CASSLGGPYEQYF.

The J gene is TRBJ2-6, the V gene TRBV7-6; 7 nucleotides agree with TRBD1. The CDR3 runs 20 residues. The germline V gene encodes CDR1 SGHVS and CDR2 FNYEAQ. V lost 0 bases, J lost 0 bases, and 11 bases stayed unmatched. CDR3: CASSLAPVGDRGSGANVLTF. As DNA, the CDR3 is TGTGCCAGCAGCTTAGCGCCGGTAGGGGACAGAGGCTCTGGGGCCAACGTCCTGACTTTC.

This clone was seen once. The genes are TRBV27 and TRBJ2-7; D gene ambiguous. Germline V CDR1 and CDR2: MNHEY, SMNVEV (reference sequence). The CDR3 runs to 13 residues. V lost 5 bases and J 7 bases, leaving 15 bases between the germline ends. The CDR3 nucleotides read TGTGCCAGCAGTCCATCGCAGCGCCGGGAGCAGTACTTC. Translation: CASSPSQRREQYF.

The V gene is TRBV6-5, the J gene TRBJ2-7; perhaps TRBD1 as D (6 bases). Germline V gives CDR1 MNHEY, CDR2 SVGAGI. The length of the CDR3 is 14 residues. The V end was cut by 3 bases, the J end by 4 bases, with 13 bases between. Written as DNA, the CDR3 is TGTGCCAGCAGTTATCAACAGGGTTTATACGAGCAGTACTTC. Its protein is CASSYQQGLYEQYF.

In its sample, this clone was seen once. The CDR3 loop is CASSQDRYQETQYF. The CDR3, as DNA: TGTGCCAGCAGTCAAGACAGGTACCAAGAGACCCAGTACTTC. The rearrangement links TRBV2 to TRBJ2-5; TRBD1 might be the D (6 bases). Trimming removed 5 bases from V and 0 bases from J, with 10 bases in between. CDR3 length: 14 residues. CDR1 and CDR2 (germline): SNHLY, FYNNEI.

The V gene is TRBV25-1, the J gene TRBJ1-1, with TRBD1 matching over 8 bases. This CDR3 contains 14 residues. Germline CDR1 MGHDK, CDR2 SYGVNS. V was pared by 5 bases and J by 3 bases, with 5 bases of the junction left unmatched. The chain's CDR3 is CASSTYRGDTEAFF. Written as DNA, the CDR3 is TGTGCCAGCAGTACCTACAGGGGGGACACTGAAGCTTTCTTT.

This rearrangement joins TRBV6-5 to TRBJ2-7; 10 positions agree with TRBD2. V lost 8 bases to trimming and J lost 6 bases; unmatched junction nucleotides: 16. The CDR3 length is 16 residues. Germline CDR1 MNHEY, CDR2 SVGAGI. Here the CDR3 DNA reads TGTGCCAGCTGTTTGGGGTCTAGCGGGAGTCACTGCGAGCAGTACTTC. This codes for CASCLGSSGSHCEQYF.

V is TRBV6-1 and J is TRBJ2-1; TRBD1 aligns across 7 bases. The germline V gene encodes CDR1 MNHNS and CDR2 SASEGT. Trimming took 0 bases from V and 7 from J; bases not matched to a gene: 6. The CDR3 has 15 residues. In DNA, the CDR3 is TGTGCCAGCAGTGAAGCTGAATACAGGGGAAATGAGCAGTTCTTC. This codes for CASSEAEYRGNEQFF.

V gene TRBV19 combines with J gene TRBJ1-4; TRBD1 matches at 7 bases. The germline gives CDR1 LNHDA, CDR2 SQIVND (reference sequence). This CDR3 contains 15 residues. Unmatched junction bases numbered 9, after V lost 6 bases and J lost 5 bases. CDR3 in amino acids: CASRIPGQRNEKLFF. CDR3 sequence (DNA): TGTGCCAGTAGGATCCCGGGACAGAGAAATGAAAAACTGTTTTTT.

CDR3 bases: TGTGCCATCAGTGAGACAGGGGGCGGAAACACCATATATTTT. It is translated as CAISETGGGNTIYF. This chain links TRBV10-3 with TRBJ1-3; 9 bases fit TRBD1. This CDR3 region has 14 residues. The V gene's germline CDR1 is ENHRY and CDR2 SYGVKD. V shed 2 bases, J shed 4 bases, and the junction held 0 bases outside the gene matches.

As DNA, the CDR3 is TGTGCCAGCAGCAAAGGGGGGGGCTACGAGCAGTACTTC. Translation gives CASSKGGGYEQYF. The chain carries TRBV5-4 and TRBJ2-7; weak D call: TRBD2 (7 bases). Germline-derived CDR1 and CDR2 are SGHNT and YYREEE (reference sequence). V gave up 4 bases and J gave up 3 bases, with 11 bases separating them. This CDR3 comprises 13 residues.

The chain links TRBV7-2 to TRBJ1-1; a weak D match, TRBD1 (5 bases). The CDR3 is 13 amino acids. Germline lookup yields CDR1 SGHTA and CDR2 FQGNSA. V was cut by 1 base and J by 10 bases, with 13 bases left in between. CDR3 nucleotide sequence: TGTGCCAGCAGCTTAGGCCTCCCTCAGGGAGCTTTCTTT. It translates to CASSLGLPQGAFF.

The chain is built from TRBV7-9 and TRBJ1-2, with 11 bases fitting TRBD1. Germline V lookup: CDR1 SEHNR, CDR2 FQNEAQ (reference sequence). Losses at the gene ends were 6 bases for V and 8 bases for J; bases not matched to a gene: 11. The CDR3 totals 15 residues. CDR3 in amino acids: CASRLPGQGESGYTF. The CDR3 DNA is TGTGCCAGCAGGCTTCCGGGACAGGGGGAGTCAGGCTACACCTTC. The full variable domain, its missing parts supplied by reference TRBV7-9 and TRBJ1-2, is DTGVSQNPRHKITKRGQNVTFRCDPISEHNRLYWYRQTLGQGPEFLTYFQNEAQLEKSRLLSDRFSAERPKGSFSTLEIQRTEQGDSAMYLCASRLPGQGESGYTFGSGTRLTVV.

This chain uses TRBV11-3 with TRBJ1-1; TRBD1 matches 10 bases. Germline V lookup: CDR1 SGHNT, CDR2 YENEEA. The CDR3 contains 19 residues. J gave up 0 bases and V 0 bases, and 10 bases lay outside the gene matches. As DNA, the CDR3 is TGTGCCAGCAGCTTAGACTCAACCGGGACAGGGGTTATGAACACTGAAGCTTTCTTT. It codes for CASSLDSTGTGVMNTEAFF.

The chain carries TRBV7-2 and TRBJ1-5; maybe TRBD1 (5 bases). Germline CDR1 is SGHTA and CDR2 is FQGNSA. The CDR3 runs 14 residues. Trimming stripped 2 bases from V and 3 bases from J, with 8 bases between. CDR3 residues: CASSLTGPNQPQHF. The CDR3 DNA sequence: TGTGCCAGCAGCTTAACAGGCCCCAATCAGCCCCAGCATTTT.

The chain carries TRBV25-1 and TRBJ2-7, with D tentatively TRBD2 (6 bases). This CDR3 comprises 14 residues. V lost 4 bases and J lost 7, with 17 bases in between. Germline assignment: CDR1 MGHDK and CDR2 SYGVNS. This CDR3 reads CASSGRAETSEQYF. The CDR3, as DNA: TGTGCCAGCAGTGGTCGAGCCGAGACTAGTGAGCAGTACTTC.

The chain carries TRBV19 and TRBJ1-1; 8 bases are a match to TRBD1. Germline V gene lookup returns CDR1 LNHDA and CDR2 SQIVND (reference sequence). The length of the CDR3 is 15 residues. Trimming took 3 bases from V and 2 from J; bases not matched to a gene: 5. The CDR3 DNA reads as TGTGCCAGTAGTATTGGGCAGGGGGCAAACACTGAAGCTTTCTTT. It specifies CASSIGQGANTEAFF.

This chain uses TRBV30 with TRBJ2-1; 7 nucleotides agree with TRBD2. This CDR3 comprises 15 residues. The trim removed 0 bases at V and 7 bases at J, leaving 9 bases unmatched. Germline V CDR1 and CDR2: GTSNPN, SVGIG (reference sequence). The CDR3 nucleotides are TGTGCCTGGAGTGTACCATGGCAGCGGGGTAATGAGCAGTTCTTC. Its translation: CAWSVPWQRGNEQFF.

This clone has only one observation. The CDR3 spells CASRLGLAGGLTGELFF. CDR3 DNA: TGTGCCAGCAGGTTGGGACTAGCGGGAGGTCTCACCGGGGAGCTGTTTTTT. The chain combines TRBV7-2 with TRBJ2-2; 15 positions match TRBD2. V dropped 6 bases and J dropped 4; count of bases not matched to a gene: 6. CDR3 length: 17 residues. Germline assignment: CDR1 SGHTA and CDR2 FQGNSA.

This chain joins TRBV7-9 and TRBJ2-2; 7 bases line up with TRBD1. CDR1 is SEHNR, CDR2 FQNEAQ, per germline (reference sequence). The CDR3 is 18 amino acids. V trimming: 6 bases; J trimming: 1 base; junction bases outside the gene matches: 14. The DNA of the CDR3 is TGTGCCAGCAGTCAGAAATACCGGGACAGTTGGAACACCGGGGAGCTGTTTTTT. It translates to CASSQKYRDSWNTGELFF.

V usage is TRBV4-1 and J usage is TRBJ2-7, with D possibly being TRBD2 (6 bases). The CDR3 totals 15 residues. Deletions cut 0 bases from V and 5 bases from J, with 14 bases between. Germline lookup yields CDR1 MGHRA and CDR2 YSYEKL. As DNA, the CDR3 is TGCGCCAGCAGCCAAGATTTCCCGGGAGTCCACGAGCAGTACTTC. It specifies CASSQDFPGVHEQYF.

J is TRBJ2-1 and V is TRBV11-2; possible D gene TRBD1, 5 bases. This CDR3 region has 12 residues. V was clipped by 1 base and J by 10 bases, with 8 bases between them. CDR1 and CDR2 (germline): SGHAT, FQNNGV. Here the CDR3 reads CASSLVKGEQFF. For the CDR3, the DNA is TGTGCCAGCAGCTTAGTAAAGGGGGAGCAGTTCTTC.

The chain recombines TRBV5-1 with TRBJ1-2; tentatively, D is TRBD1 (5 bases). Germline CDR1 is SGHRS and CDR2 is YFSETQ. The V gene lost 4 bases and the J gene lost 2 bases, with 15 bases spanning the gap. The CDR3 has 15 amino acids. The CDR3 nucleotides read TGCGCCAGCAGCCACGGCGGGGGGGAGAACTATGGCTACACCTTC. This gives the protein CASSHGGGENYGYTF.

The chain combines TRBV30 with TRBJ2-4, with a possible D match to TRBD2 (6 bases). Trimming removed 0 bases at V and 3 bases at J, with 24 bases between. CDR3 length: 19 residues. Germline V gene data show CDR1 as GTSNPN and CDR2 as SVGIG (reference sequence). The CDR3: CAWSVRLLEGRLGKNIQYF. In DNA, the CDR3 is TGTGCCTGGAGTGTAAGACTTTTGGAGGGGCGCTTGGGCAAAAACATTCAGTACTTC.

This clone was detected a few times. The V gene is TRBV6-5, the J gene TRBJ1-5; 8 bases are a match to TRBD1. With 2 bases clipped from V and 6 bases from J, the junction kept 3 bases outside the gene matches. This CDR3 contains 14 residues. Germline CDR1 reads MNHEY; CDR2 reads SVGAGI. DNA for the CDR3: TGTGCCAGCAGTTACGGACAGGGAGGTCAGCCCCAGCATTTT. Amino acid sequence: CASSYGQGGQPQHF.

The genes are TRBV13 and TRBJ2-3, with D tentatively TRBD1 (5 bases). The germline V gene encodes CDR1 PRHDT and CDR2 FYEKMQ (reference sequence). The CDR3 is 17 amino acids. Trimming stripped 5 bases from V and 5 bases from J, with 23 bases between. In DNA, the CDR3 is TGTGCCAGCAGCCCCTCGAGCAGGGTTAAGTTACGAGATACGCAGTATTTT. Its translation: CASSPSSRVKLRDTQYF. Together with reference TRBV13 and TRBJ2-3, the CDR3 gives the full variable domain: AAGVIQSPRHLIKEKRETATLKCYPIPRHDTVYWYQQGPGQDPQFLISFYEKMQSDKGSIPDRFSAQQFSDYHSELNMSSLELGDSALYFCASSPSSRVKLRDTQYFGPGTRLTVL.

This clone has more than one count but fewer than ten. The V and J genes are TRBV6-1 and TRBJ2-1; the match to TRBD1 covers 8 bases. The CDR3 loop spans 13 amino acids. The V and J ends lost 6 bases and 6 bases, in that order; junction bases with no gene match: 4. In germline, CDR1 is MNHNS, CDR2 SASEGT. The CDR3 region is CASRDREVNEQFF. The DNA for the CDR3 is TGTGCCAGCAGGGACAGGGAAGTCAATGAGCAGTTCTTC.

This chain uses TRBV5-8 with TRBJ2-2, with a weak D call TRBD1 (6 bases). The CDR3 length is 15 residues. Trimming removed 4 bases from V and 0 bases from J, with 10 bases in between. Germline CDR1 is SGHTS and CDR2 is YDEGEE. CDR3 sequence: CASSRGQANTGELFF. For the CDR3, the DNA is TGTGCCAGCAGCCGGGGACAAGCGAACACCGGGGAGCTGTTTTTT.

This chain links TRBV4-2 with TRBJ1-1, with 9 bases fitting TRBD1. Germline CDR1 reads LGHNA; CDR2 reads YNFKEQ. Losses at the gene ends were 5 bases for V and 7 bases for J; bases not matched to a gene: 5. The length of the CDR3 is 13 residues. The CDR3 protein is CASSGTGMDEAFF. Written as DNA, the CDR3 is TGTGCCAGCAGCGGGACAGGGATGGATGAAGCTTTCTTT.

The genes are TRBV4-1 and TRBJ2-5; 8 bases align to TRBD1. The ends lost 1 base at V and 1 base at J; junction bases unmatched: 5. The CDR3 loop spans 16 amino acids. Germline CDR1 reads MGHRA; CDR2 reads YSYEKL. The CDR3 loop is CASSQGQGPLQETQYF. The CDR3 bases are TGCGCCAGCAGCCAAGGACAGGGGCCGCTCCAAGAGACCCAGTACTTC.